Listed below are T cell receptor beta chains from one sample, sequenced in a study of post-analysis software for immune sequencing data. TCRdb analysed the PCR reads with MiXCR anew, one entry per CDR3 protein. This sample yields about 570,000 distinct CDR3 sequences, of which around a third are seen a single time; approximately 6% belongs to the top ten. The sequencing input was blood. These TCRs come from a girl aged 2-17 years with multiple sclerosis. Both conserved end residues are part of each CDR3. The order of the fields is D gene, clone size, V gene, J gene, CDR3 protein, CDR3 DNA. D genes are given only for firm matches. Rows may omit the clone size; those that give it use once, few, many or a size class.

>TRBD2|.|TRBV9|TRBJ2-1
CASTRTSGRNEQFF
TGTGCCAGCACTAGGACTAGCGGTAGAAATGAGCAGTTCTTC
>.|few|TRBV4-1|TRBJ1-6
CASSQHSGSSYNSPLHF
TGCGCCAGCAGCCAGCATAGTGGGAGCTCCTATAATTCACCCCTCCACTTT
>.|.|TRBV5-6|TRBJ1-4
CASSLSQGYQANEKLFF
TGTGCCAGCAGCTTGTCGCAGGGTTATCAAGCTAATGAAAAACTGTTTTTT
>.|.|TRBV7-2|TRBJ2-3
CASSPRAVDTQYF
TGTGCCAGCAGCCCCCGGGCCGTGGATACGCAGTATTTT
>.|.|TRBV20-1|TRBJ1-5
CSARLRGPGNQPQHF
TGCAGTGCTAGACTCCGGGGGCCGGGCAATCAGCCCCAGCATTTT
>.|.|TRBV7-2|TRBJ2-1
CASSQQSPGEQFF
TGTGCCAGCAGCCAACAAAGCCCAGGGGAGCAGTTCTTC
>TRBD1|.|TRBV14|TRBJ2-1
CASSPNRGQFYNEQFF
TGTGCCAGCAGCCCTAACAGGGGGCAGTTCTACAATGAGCAGTTCTTC
>.|.|TRBV20-1|TRBJ1-5
CSARVPQGGDQPQHF
TGCAGTGCTAGAGTACCCCAGGGAGGGGATCAGCCCCAGCATTTT
>.|.|TRBV24-1|TRBJ2-5
CASSDSGPAGETQYF
TGTGCCTCCAGTGATTCAGGGCCCGCCGGAGAGACCCAGTACTTC
>.|.|TRBV5-1|TRBJ2-3
CASSLFATVDTQYF
TGCGCCAGCAGTTTATTCGCTACGGTAGATACGCAGTATTTT
>.|many|TRBV6-5|TRBJ1-1
CASSYGQPNTEAFF
TGTGCCAGCAGTTACGGGCAACCTAACACTGAAGCTTTCTTT
>.|.|TRBV3-1|TRBJ2-7
CASSQERQKLSYGQYF
TGTGCCAGCAGCCAAGAGAGGCAGAAGCTTTCCTACGGGCAGTACTTC
>.|.|TRBV12-3/TRBV12-4|TRBJ1-4
CASSLGVFGTQPSTNEKLFF
TGTGCCAGCAGCCTGGGGGTCTTTGGGACACAACCTTCAACTAATGAAAAACTGTTTTTT
>TRBD1|few|TRBV5-1|TRBJ2-1
CASSWGQGVSDEQFF
TGCGCCAGCAGCTGGGGACAGGGGGTGTCAGATGAGCAGTTCTTC
>TRBD1|.|TRBV27|TRBJ1-5
CASSLSPTGEHQPQHF
TGTGCCAGCAGTTTGTCCCCTACAGGGGAGCATCAGCCCCAGCATTTT
>TRBD2|.|TRBV7-6|TRBJ2-1
CASSPFPSSGSYNEQFF
TGTGCCAGCAGCCCATTCCCCTCTAGCGGTTCCTACAATGAGCAGTTCTTC
>.|.|TRBV15|TRBJ1-2
CATSRDSIVGYGYTF
TGTGCCACCAGCAGAGATTCAATAGTAGGCTATGGCTACACCTTC
>.|.|TRBV29-1|TRBJ2-7
CSARGPGSPEQYF
TGCAGCGCCCGGGGCCCAGGTTCACCCGAGCAGTACTTC
>.|few|TRBV18|TRBJ2-5
CASSPPSMETQYF
TGTGCCAGCTCACCACCGAGTATGGAGACCCAGTACTTC
>.|.|TRBV12-5|TRBJ1-1
CASGLVLSNGNTEAFF
TGTGCTAGTGGTTTGGTACTCTCCAACGGAAACACTGAAGCTTTCTTT
>.|few|TRBV28|TRBJ1-4
CASSLSGLMEKLFF
TGTGCCAGCAGTTTGTCCGGATTGATGGAAAAACTGTTTTTT
>.|.|TRBV20-1|TRBJ2-7
CSASPLPYEQYF
TGCAGTGCTAGTCCCCTTCCCTACGAGCAGTACTTC
>TRBD1|.|TRBV2|TRBJ1-2
CASSGIRDSYYNYTF
TGTGCCAGCAGCGGTATCCGGGACAGCTACTATAACTACACCTTC
>TRBD2|.|TRBV20-1|TRBJ2-1
CSASRGSGGLNEQFF
TGCAGTGCTAGTCGGGGTAGCGGGGGTTTAAATGAGCAGTTCTTC
>.|.|TRBV7-2|TRBJ2-4
CASSQDVRTLAKNIQYF
TGTGCCAGCAGCCAAGACGTCCGGACTCTAGCCAAAAACATTCAGTACTTC